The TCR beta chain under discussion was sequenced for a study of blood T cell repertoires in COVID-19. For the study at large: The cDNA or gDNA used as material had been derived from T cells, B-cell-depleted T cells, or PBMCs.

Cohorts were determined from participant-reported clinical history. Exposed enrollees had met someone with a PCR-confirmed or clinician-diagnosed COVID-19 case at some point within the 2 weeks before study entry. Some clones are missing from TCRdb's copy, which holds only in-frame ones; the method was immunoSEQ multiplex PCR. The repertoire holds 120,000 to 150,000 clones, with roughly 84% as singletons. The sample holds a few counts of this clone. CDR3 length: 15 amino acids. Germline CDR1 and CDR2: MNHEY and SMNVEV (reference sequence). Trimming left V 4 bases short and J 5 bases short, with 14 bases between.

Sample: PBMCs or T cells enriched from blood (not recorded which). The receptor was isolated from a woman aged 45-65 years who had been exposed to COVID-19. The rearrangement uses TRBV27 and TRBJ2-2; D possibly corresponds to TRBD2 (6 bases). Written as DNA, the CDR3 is TGTGCCAGCAGTTCTCGGGTCCGGGGGACCGGGGAGCTGTTTTTT. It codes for CASSSRVRGTGELFF.